At least ten counts were recorded for the clone carrying this TCR beta chain. These data belong to a study of response to subunit inactivated influenza vaccine. MiXCR was run by TCRdb on the RT-PCR reads, yielding one entry per CDR3 protein. This table holds around 760,000 distinct CDR3 sequences, roughly 14% found once. The CDR3 sequence is 11 residues long. Trimming shortened V by 5 bases and J by 5 bases, and 7 bases separated the two germline ends. The germline CDR1 and CDR2 sequences are SGHRS and YFSETQ. This receptor was obtained from a middle-aged man who received an inactivated influenza vaccine. The source was PBMCs from blood, collected 14 to 15 days before vaccination. This chain uses TRBV5-1 with TRBJ2-5; D possibly matches TRBD1 or TRBD2 (5 bases each). CDR3 nucleotides: TGCGCCAGCAGGAGGGGTGAGACCCAGTACTTC. Protein: CASRRGETQYF.